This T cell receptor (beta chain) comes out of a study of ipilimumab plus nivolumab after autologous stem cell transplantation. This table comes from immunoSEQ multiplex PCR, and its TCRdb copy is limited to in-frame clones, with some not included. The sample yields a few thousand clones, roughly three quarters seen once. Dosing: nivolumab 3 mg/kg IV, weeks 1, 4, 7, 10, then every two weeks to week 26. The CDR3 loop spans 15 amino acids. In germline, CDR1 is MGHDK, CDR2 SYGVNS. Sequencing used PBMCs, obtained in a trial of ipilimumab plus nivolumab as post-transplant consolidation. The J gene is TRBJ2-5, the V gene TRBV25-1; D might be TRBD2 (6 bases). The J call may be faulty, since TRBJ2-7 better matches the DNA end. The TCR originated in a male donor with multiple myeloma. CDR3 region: CASSEYGGVTYEQYF. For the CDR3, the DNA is TGTGCCAGCAGTGAATATGGAGGGGTAACCTACGAGCAGTACTTC.